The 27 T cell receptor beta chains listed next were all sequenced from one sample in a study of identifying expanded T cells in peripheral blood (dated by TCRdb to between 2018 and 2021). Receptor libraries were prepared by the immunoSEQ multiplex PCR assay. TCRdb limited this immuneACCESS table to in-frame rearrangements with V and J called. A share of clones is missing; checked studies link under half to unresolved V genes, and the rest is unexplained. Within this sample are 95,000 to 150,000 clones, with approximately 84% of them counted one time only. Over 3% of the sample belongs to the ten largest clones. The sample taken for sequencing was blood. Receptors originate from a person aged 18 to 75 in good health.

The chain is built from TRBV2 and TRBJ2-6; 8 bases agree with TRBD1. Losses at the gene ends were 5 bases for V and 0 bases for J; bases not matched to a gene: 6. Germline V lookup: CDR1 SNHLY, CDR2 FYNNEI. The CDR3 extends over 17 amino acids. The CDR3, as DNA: TGTGCCAGCAGTAGGACAGGGCCCAACTCTGGGGCCAACGTCCTGACTTTC. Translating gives CASSRTGPNSGANVLTF. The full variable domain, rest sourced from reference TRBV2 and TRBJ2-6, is EPEVTQTPSHQVTQMGQEVILRCVPISNHLYFYWYRQILGQKVEFLVSFYNNEISEKSEIFDDQFSVERPDGSNFTLKIRSTKLEDSAMYFCASSRTGPNSGANVLTFGAGSRLTVL.

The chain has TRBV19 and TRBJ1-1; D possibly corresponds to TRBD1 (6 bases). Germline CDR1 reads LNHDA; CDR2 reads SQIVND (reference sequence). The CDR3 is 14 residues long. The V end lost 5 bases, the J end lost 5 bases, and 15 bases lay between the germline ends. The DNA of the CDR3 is TGTGCCAGTAGTCCGTCGAGGGGGGGGACTGAAGCTTTCTTT. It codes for CASSPSRGGTEAFF. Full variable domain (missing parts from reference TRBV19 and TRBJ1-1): DGGITQSPKYLFRKEGQNVTLSCEQNLNHDAMYWYRQDPGQGLRLIYYSQIVNDFQKGDIAEGYSVSREKKESFPLTVTSAQKNPTAFYLCASSPSRGGTEAFFGQGTRLTVV.

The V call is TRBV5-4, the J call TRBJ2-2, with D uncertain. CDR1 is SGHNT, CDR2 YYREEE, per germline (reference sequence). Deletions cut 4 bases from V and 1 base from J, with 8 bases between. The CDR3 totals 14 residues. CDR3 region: CASSTHKNTGELFF. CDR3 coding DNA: TGTGCCAGCAGCACCCACAAGAACACCGGGGAGCTGTTTTTT.

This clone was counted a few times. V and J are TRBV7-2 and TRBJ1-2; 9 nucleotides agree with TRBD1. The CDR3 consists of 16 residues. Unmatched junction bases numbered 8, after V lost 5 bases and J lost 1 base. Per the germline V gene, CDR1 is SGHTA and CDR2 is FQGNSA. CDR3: CASSPNAGQGNYGYTF. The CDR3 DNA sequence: TGTGCCAGCAGCCCAAATGCGGGACAGGGTAACTATGGCTACACCTTC.

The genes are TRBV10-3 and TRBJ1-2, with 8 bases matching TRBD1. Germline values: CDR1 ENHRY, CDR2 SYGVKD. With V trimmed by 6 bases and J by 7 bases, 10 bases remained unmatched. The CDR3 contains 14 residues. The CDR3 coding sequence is TGTGCCATCAGGGGAGACAGGGGACGAGTTGGCTACACCTTC. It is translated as CAIRGDRGRVGYTF.

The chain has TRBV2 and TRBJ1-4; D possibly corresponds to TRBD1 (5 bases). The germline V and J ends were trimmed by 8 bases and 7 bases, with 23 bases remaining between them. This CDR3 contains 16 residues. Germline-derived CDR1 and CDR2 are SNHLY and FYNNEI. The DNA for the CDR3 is TGTGCCAGCGGTCCCATTCGACAACCAGGGCGTGAAAAACTGTTTTTT. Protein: CASGPIRQPGREKLFF.

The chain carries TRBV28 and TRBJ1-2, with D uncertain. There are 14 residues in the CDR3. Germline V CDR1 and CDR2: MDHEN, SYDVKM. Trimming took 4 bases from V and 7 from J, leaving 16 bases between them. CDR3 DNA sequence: TGTGCCAGCAGTTCCATGGCCAAAGGCGTTGGCTACACCTTC. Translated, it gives CASSSMAKGVGYTF.

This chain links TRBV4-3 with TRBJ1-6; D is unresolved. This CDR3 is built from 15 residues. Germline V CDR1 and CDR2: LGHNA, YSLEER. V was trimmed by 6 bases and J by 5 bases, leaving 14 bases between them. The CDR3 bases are TGCGCCAGCAGTACTACCGCCTATGATAATTCACCCCTCCACTTT. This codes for CASSTTAYDNSPLHF.

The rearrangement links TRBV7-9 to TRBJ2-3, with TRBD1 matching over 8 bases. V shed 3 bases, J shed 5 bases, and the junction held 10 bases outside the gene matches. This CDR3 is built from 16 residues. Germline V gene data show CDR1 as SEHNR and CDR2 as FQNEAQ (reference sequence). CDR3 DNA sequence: TGTGCCAGCAGCTTCGACAGGGGACATGCAGGAGATACGCAGTATTTT. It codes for CASSFDRGHAGDTQYF. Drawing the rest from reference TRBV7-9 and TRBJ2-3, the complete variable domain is DTGVSQNPRHKITKRGQNVTFRCDPISEHNRLYWYRQTLGQGPEFLTYFQNEAQLEKSRLLSDRFSAERPKGSFSTLEIQRTEQGDSAMYLCASSFDRGHAGDTQYFGPGTRLTVL.

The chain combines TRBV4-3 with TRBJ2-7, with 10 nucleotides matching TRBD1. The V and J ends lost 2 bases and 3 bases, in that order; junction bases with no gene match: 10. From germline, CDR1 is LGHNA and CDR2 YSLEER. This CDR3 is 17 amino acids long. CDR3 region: CASSQSYSGDRGYEQYF. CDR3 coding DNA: TGCGCCAGCAGCCAATCTTATTCCGGGGACAGGGGCTACGAGCAGTACTTC.

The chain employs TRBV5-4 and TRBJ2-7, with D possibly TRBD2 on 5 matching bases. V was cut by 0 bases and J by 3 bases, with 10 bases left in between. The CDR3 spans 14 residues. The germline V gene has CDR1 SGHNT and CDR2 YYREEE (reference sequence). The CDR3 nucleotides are TGTGCCAGCAGCTTGGGAGGCGGGTACTACGAGCAGTACTTC. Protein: CASSLGGGYYEQYF.

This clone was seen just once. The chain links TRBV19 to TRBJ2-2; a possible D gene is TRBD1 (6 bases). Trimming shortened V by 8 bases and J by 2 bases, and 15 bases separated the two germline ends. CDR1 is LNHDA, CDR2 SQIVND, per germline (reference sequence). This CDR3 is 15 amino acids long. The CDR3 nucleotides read TGTGCCAGTTATAATGGACAGATCAACACCGGGGAGCTGTTTTTT. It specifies CASYNGQINTGELFF.

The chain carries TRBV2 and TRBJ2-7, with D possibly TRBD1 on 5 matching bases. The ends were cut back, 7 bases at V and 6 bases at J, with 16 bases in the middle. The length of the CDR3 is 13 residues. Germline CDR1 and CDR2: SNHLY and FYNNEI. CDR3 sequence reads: CASTTSTVTEQYF. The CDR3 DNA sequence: TGTGCCAGCACTACTTCGACAGTCACCGAGCAGTACTTC. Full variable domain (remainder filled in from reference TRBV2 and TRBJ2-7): EPEVTQTPSHQVTQMGQEVILRCVPISNHLYFYWYRQILGQKVEFLVSFYNNEISEKSEIFDDQFSVERPDGSNFTLKIRSTKLEDSAMYFCASTTSTVTEQYFGPGTRLTVT.

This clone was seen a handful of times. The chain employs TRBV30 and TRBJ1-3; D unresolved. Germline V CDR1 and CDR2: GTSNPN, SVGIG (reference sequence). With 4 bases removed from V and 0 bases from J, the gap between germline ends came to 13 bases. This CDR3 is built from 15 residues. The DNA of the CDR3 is TGTGCCTGGAACATACCTCGGTTCTCTGGAAACACCATATATTTT. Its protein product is CAWNIPRFSGNTIYF.

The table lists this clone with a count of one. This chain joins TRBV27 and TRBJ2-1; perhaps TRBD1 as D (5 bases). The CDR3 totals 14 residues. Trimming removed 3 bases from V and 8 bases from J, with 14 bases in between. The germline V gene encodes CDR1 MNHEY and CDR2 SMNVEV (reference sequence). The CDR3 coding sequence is TGTGCCAGCAGTTTTGTAGGGGATACGGATGAGCAGTTCTTC. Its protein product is CASSFVGDTDEQFF.

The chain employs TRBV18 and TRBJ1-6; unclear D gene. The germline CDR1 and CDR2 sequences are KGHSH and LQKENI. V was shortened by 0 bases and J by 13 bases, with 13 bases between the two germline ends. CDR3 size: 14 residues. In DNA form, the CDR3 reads TGTGCCAGCTCACCACCGTCGAGAGTCTGGCCCCTCCACTTT. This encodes CASSPPSRVWPLHF. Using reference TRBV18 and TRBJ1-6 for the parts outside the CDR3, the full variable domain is NAGVMQNPRHLVRRRGQEARLRCSPMKGHSHVYWYRQLPEEGLKFMVYLQKENIIDESGMPKERFSAEFPKEGPSILRIQQVVRGDSAAYFCASSPPSRVWPLHFGNGTRLTVT.

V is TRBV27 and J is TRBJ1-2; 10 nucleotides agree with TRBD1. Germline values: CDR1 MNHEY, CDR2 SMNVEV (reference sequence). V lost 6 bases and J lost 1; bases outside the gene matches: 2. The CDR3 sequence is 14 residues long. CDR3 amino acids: CASRRTGGNYGYTF. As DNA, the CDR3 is TGTGCCAGCAGGAGGACAGGGGGTAACTATGGCTACACCTTC.

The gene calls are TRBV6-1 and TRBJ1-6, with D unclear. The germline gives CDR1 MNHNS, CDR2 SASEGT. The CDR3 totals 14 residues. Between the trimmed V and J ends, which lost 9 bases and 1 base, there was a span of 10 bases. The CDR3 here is CASSPGSYNSPLHF. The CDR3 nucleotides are TGTGCCAGTAGCCCTGGATCCTATAATTCACCCCTCCACTTT.

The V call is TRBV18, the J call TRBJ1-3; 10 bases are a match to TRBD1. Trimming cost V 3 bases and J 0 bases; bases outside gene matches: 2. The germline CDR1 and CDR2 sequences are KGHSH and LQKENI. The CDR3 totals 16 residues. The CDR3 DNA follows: TGTGCCAGCTCACCCCGGACAGGGGGCTCTGGAAACACCATATATTTT. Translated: CASSPRTGGSGNTIYF.

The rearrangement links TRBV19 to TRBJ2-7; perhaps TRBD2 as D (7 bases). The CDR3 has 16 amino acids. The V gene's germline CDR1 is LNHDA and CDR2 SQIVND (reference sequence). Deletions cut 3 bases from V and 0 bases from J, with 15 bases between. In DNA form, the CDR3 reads TGTGCCAGTAGTATTCGGGGGGCCGCAAACTCCTACGAGCAGTACTTC. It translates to CASSIRGAANSYEQYF.

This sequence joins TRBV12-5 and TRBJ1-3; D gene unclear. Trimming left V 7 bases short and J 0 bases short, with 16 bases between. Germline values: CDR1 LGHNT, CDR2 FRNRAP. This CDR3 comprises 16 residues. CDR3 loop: CASDTGRSLSGNTIYF. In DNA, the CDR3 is TGTGCTAGTGACACCGGACGGTCTCTCTCTGGAAACACCATATATTTT.

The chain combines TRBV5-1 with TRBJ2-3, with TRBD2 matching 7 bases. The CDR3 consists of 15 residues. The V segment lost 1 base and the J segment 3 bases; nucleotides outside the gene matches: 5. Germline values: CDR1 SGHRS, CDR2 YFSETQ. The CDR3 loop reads CASSLRTSPTDTQYF. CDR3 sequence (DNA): TGCGCCAGCAGCTTGAGGACTAGTCCGACAGATACGCAGTATTTT.

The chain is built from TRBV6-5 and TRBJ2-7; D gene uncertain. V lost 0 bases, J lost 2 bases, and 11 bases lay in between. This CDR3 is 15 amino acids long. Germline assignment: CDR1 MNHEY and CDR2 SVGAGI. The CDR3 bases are TGTGCCAGCAGTTACTCGTCAACGCCGACCTACGAGCAGTACTTC. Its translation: CASSYSSTPTYEQYF.

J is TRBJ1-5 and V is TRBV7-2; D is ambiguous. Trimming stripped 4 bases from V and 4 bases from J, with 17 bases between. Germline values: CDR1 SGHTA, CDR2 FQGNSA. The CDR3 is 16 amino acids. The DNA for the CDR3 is TGTGCCAGCAGCTCACGCCGGGCCGGGATTAATCAGCCCCAGCATTTT. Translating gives CASSSRRAGINQPQHF.

CDR3 sequence: CASSLGTGYGYTF. The DNA of the CDR3 is TGTGCCAGCAGCTTAGGGACAGGGTATGGCTACACCTTC. The V gene is TRBV11-2, the J gene TRBJ1-2, with 8 bases fitting TRBD1. The V segment lost 1 base and the J segment 5 bases; nucleotides outside the gene matches: 0. The CDR3 covers 13 residues. Germline values: CDR1 SGHAT, CDR2 FQNNGV.

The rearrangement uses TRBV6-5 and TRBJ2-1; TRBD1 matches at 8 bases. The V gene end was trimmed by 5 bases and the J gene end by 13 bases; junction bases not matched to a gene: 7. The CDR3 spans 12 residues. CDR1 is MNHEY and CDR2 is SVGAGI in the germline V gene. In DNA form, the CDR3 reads TGTGCCAGCAGTCAAAAACAGGGGGTTCAGTTCTTC. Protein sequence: CASSQKQGVQFF.

CDR3 in DNA: TGTGCCAGCAGCCGTACTCCGGGACAGGGGTACTGGGACGAGCAGTACTTC. It encodes CASSRTPGQGYWDEQYF. The chain has TRBV11-2 and TRBJ2-7; TRBD1 aligns across 10 bases. Germline CDR1 is SGHAT and CDR2 is FQNNGV. The CDR3 totals 17 residues. Germline trimming cut 5 bases from V and 5 bases from J; bases unmatched to any gene: 15. Filled out from reference TRBV11-2 and TRBJ2-7, the complete variable domain reads EAGVAQSPRYKIIEKRQSVAFWCNPISGHATLYWYQQILGQGPKLLIQFQNNGVVDDSQLPKDRFSAERLKGVDSTLKIQPAKLEDSAVYLCASSRTPGQGYWDEQYFGPGTRLTVT.